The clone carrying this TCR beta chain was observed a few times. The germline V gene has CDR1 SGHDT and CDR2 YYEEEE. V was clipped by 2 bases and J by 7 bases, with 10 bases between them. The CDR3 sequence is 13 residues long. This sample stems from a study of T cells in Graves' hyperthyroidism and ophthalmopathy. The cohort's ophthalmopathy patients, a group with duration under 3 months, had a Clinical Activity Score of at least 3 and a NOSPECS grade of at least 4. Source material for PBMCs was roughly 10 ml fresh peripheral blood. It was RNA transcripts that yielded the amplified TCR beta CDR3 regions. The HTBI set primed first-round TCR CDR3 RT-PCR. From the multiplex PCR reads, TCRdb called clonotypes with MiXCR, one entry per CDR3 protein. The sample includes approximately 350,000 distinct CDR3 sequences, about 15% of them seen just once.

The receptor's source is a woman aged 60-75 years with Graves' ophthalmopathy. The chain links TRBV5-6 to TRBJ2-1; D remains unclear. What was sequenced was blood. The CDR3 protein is CASSLTGQNEQFF. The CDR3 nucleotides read TGTGCCAGCAGCTTAACGGGTCAGAATGAGCAGTTCTTC.